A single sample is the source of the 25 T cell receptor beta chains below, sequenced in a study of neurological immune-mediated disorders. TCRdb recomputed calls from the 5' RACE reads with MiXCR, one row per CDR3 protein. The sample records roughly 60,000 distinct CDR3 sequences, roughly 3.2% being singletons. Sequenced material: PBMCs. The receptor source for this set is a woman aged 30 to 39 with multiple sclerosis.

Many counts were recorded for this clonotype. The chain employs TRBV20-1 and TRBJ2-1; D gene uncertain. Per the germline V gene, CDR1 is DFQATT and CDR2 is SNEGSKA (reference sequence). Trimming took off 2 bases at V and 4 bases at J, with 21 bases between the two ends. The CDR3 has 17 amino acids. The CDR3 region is CSARSILGQDLYNEQFF. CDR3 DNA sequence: TGCAGTGCTAGATCTATTCTAGGGCAGGACCTATACAATGAGCAGTTCTTC.

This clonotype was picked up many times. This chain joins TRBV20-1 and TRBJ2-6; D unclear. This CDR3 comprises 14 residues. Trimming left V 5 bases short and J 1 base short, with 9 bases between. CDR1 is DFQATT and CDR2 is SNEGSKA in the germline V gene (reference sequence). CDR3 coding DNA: TGCAGTGCTGGGAAAACTTCTGGGGCCAACGTCCTGACTTTC. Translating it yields CSAGKTSGANVLTF.

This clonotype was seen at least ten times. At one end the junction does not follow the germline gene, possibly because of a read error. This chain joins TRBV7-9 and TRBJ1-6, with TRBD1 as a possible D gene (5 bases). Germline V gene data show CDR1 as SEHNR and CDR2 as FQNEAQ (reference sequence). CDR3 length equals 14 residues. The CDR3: CASSLGGVDSPLNF. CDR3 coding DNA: TGTGCCAGCAGCTTAGGGGGGGTAGATTCACCCCTCAACTTT.

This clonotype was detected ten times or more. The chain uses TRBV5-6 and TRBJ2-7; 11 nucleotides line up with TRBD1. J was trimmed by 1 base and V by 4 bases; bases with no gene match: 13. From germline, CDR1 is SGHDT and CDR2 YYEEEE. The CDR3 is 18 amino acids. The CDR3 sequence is CASSPDRGLSGPSYEQYF. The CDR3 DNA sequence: TGTGCCAGCAGCCCGGACAGGGGGCTGAGCGGGCCTTCCTACGAGCAGTACTTC. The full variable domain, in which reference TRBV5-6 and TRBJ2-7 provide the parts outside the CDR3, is DAGVTQSPTHLIKTRGQQVTLRCSPKSGHDTVSWYQQALGQGPQFIFQYYEEEERQRGNFPDRFSGHQFPNYSSELNVNALLLGDSALYLCASSPDRGLSGPSYEQYFGPGTRLTVT.

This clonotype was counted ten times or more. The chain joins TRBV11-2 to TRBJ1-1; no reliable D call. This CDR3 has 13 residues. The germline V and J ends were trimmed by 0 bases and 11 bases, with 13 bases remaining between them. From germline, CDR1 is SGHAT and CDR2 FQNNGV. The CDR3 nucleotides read TGTGCCAGCAGCTTAGATCATTGGGATTCGGCTTTCTTT. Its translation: CASSLDHWDSAFF.

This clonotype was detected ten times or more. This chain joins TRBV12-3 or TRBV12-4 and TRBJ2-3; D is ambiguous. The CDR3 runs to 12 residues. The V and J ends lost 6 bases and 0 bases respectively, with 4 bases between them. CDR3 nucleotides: TGTGCCAGCAGGCCTAGCACAGATACGCAGTATTTT. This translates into CASRPSTDTQYF.

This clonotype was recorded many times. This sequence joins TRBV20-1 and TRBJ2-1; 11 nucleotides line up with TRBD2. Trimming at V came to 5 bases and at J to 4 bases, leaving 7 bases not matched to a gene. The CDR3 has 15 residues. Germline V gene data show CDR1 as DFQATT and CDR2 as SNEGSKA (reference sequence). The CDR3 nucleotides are TGCAGTGCTCCTATAGCGGGAGGGCCGTACAATGAGCAGTTCTTC. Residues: CSAPIAGGPYNEQFF.

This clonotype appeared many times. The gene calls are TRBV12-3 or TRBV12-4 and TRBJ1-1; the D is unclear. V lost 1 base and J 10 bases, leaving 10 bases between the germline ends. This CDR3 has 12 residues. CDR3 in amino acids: CASSLGTLGAFF. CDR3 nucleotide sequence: TGTGCCAGCAGTTTAGGGACCTTAGGAGCTTTCTTT.

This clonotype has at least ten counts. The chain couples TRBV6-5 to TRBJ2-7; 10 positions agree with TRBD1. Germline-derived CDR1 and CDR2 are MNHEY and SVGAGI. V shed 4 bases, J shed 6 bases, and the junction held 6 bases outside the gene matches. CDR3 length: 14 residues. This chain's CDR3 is CASSFPGQGSEQYF. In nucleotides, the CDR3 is TGTGCCAGCAGTTTCCCGGGACAGGGGTCCGAGCAGTACTTC.

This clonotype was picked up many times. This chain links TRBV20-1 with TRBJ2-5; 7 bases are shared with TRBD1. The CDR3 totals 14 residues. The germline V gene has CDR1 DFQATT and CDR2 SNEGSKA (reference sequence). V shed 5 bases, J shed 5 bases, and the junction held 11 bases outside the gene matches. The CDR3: CSAQTGQFGETQYF. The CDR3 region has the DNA TGCAGTGCTCAGACAGGGCAATTCGGGGAGACCCAGTACTTC.

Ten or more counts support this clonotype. This CDR3 reads CASSQAAGAYNEQFF. DNA of the CDR3: TGTGCCAGCAGCCAAGCAGCGGGGGCCTACAATGAGCAGTTCTTC. The chain employs TRBV14 and TRBJ2-1; TRBD2 matches at 8 bases. V lost 1 base and J lost 2; bases outside the gene matches: 1. Germline assignment: CDR1 SGHDN and CDR2 FVKESK. The CDR3 totals 15 residues. Variable domain in full (rest from reference TRBV14 and TRBJ2-1): EAGVTQFPSHSVIEKGQTVTLRCDPISGHDNLYWYRRVMGKEIKFLLHFVKESKQDESGMPNNRFLAERTGGTYSTLKVQPAELEDSGVYFCASSQAAGAYNEQFFGPGTRLTVL.

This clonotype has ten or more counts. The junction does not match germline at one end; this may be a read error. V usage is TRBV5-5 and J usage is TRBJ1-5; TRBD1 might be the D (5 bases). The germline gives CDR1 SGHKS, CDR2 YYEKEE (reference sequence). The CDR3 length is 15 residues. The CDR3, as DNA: TGTGCCAGCAGCACCCAGGGTGATAGCAATCAGCCCCAGAATTTT. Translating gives CASSTQGDSNQPQNF.

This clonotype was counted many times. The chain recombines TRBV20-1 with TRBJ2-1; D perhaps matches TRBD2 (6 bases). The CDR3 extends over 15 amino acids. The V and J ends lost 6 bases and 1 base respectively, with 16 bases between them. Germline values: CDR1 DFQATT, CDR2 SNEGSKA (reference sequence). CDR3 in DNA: TGCAGTGCGACCCAGGGAGGCGGGTCCTACAATGAGCAGTTCTTC. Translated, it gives CSATQGGGSYNEQFF.

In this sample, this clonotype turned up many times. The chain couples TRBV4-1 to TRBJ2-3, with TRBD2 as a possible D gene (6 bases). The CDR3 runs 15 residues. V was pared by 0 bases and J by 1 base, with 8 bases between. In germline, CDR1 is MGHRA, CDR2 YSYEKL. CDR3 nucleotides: TGCGCCAGCAGCCAAGATTGGGGGGGCACAGATACGCAGTATTTT. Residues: CASSQDWGGTDTQYF.

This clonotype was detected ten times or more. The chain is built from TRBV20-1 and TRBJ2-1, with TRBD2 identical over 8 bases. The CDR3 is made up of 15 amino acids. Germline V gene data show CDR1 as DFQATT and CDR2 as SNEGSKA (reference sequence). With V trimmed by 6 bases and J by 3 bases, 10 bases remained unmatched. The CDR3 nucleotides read TGCAGTGCCCTACACGGGGGGGCCTTCTACAATGAGCAGTTCTTC. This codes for CSALHGGAFYNEQFF.

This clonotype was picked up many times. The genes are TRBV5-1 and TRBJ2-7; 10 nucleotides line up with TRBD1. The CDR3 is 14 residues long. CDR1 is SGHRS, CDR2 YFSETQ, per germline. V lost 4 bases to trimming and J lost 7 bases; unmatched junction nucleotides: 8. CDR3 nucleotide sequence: TGCGCCAGCAGCGGCAGACAGGGGGCAGGTGAGCAGTACTTC. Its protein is CASSGRQGAGEQYF.

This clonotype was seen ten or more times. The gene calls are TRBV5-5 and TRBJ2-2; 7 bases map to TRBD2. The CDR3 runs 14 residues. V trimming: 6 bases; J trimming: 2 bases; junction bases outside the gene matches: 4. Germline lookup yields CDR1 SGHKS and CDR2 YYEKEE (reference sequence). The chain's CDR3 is CASTLAVNTGELFF. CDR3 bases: TGTGCCAGCACCCTAGCGGTAAACACCGGGGAGCTGTTTTTT. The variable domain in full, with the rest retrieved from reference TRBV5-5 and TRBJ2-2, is DAGVTQSPTHLIKTRGQQVTLRCSPISGHKSVSWYQQVLGQGPQFIFQYYEKEERGRGNFPDRFSARQFPNYSSELNVNALLLGDSALYLCASTLAVNTGELFFGEGSRLTVL.

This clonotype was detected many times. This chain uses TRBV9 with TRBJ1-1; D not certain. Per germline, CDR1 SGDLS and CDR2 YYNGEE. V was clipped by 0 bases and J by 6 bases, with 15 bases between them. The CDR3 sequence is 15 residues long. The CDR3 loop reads CASSVGSTPVAEAFF. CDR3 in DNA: TGTGCCAGCAGCGTAGGATCTACCCCGGTAGCTGAAGCTTTCTTT. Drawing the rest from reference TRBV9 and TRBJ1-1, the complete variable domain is DSGVTQTPKHLITATGQRVTLRCSPRSGDLSVYWYQQSLDQGLQFLIQYYNGEERAKGNILERFSAQQFPDLHSELNLSSLELGDSALYFCASSVGSTPVAEAFFGQGTRLTVV.

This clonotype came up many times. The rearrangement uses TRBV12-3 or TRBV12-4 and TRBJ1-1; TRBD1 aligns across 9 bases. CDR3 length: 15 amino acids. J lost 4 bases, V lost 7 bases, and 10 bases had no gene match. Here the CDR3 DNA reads TGTGCCAGCATTATGAACAGGGGGCAGGGCACTGAAGCTTTCTTT. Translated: CASIMNRGQGTEAFF.

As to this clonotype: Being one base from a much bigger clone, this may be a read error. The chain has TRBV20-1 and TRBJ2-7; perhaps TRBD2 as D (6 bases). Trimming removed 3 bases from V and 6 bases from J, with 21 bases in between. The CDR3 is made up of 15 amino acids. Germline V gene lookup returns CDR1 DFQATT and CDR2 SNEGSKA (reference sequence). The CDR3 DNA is TGCAGTGCTAGTATTCTAGCGAGAGTTTTGGCCGAGCAGTACTTC. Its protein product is CSASILARVLAEQYF.

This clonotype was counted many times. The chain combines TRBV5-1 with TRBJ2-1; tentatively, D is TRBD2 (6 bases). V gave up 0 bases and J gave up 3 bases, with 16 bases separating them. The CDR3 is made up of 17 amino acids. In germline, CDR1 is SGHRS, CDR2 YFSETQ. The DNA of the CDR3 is TGCGCCAGCAGCTTGGCCAGGGTAGCGGAGAACTACAATGAGCAGTTCTTC. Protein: CASSLARVAENYNEQFF.

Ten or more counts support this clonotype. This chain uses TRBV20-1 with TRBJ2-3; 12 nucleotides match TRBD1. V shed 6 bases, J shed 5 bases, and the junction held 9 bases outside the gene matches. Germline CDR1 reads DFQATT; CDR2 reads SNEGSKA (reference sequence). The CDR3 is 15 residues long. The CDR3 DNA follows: TGCAGTGCCGGGGACAGGGGGCTTTCTGTAGATACGCAGTATTTT. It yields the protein CSAGDRGLSVDTQYF.

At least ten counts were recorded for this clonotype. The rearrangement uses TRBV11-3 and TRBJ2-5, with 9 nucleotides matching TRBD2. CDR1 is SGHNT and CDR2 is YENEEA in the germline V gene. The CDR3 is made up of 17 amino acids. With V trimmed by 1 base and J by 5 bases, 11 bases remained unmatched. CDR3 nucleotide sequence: TGTGCCAGCAGCTTAGGTTCTAGCGGGGACGCTCGGGAGACCCAGTACTTC. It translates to CASSLGSSGDARETQYF. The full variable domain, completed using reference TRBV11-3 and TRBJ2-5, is EAGVVQSPRYKIIEKKQPVAFWCNPISGHNTLYWYLQNLGQGPELLIRYENEEAVDDSQLPKDRFSAERLKGVDSTLKIQPAELGDSAVYLCASSLGSSGDARETQYFGPGTRLLVL.

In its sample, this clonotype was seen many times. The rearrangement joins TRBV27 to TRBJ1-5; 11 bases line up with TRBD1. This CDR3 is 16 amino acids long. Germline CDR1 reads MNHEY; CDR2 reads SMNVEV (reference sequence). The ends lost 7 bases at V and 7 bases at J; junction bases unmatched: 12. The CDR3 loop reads CASTPPGQGDEQPQHF. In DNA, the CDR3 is TGTGCCAGCACCCCCCCGGGACAGGGGGACGAGCAGCCCCAGCATTTT.

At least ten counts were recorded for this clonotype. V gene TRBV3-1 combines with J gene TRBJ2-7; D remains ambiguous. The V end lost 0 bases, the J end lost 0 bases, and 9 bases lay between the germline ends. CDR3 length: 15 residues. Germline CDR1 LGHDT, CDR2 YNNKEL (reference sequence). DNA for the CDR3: TGTGCCAGCAGCCAAGAAGAACAGAACTCCTACGAGCAGTACTTC. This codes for CASSQEEQNSYEQYF.